The sequence of this TCR beta chain was determined in a study of blood T cell repertoires in COVID-19. For the study at large: Donors in the United States, Italy and Spain gave samples during acute or convalescent COVID-19.

Profiled with immunoSEQ multiplex PCR; TCRdb holds only in-frame clones, not every one. The sample carries 95,000 to 150,000 clones, 85% to 90% recorded once. Germline lookup yields CDR1 SEHNR and CDR2 FQNEAQ (reference sequence). V was clipped by 5 bases and J by 0 bases, with 7 bases between them. The CDR3 has 13 amino acids. The gene calls are TRBV7-9 and TRBJ1-1, with no clear D. Sequenced sample: peripheral blood. This TCR was sampled from a man between 65 and 80 years old with active or convalescent COVID-19. The chain's CDR3 is CASSGHLNTEAFF. In nucleotides, the CDR3 is TGTGCCAGCAGCGGGCACCTGAACACTGAAGCTTTCTTT. Full variable domain (missing parts from reference TRBV7-9 and TRBJ1-1): DTGVSQNPRHKITKRGQNVTFRCDPISEHNRLYWYRQTLGQGPEFLTYFQNEAQLEKSRLLSDRFSAERPKGSFSTLEIQRTEQGDSAMYLCASSGHLNTEAFFGQGTRLTVV.